This TCR beta chain was sequenced in a study of cytomegalovirus exposure and HLA in healthy donors. Regarding the study as a whole: Under in vitro conditions, a few CMV-associated chains were confirmed as specific for CMV antigens. In a later analysis, most CMV-associated TCR beta chains appeared HLA-restricted. With high specificity and sensitivity, the classifier reportedly diagnosed cytomegalovirus status. A missense DCLRE1C variant was associated with V- and J-gene trimming of TCR beta chains in a later analysis, and an independent cohort replicated the association.

A multiplex PCR was run with 60 Vbeta primers and 13 Jbeta primers. TCRdb's table, derived via immunoSEQ multiplex PCR, lists solely in-frame clones and lacks some. In the table there are some 150,000 clones, roughly 79% of which are singletons. About this clone itself: The antigen is unknown. Germline is not matched at one junction end, which may reflect a read error.

Germline V gives CDR1 MNHEY, CDR2 SMNVEV (reference sequence). The CDR3 is 13 amino acids. The origin of this receptor is a woman aged 25 to 45 in good health and CMV-seronegative. The sequenced material came from PBMCs. The chain uses TRBV27 and TRBJ1-2; D gene unclear. CDR3 sequence (DNA): TGTGCCAGCAGTTTATACAGTTCCTATGGCTACCCCTTC. As protein: CASSLYSSYGYPF.